This TCR beta chain was captured by sequencing in a study of T cells after yellow fever vaccination. The CDR3 totals 13 residues. Deletions cut 5 bases from V and 6 bases from J, with 14 bases between. Looked up from germline, CDR1 is SGHAT and CDR2 is FQDESV (reference sequence). TCRdb fed the 5' RACE reads into MiXCR, producing one record per CDR3 protein. In the table there are a few hundred thousand distinct CDR3 sequences, around 4% of which are singletons. This clonotype has a count of ten or more. The source material was PBMCs, sampled on the day of the yellow fever booster vaccination. The clonotype was recovered from a man aged 18 to 35 who received the YFV17D yellow fever vaccine. The genes are TRBV11-1 and TRBJ2-7; no definite D call. The CDR3: CASSRKGRAEQYV. The CDR3 nucleotides are TGTGCCAGCAGCCGGAAGGGAAGGGCCGAGCAGTACGTC.